This record concerns one TCR beta chain sequence. The antigen remains undetermined. The data were obtained in a study of stem cell transplantation in POMP-related autoinflammatory disease. Study overall: After transplant, neutrophils and platelets showed 100% graft donor chimerism through one year. General study findings and limits: Patients with PRAID showed a restricted number of unique TRB V-J gene pairings.

Trimming left V 8 bases short and J 6 bases short, with 15 bases between. Germline CDR1 SGHVS, CDR2 FQNEAQ. The CDR3 covers 13 residues. Clones were read by immunoSEQ multiplex PCR, and TCRdb kept only the in-frame ones, dropping some. The sample holds approximately 4,900 clones; 92% are singletons and the top ten take more than 2%. The input for sequencing was CD8+ T cells from PBMCs, taken after stem cell transplantation. This TCR was recovered from a human patient with POMP-related autoinflammation and immune dysregulation (PRAID). A subset of T cells may come from the graft donor. The rearrangement joins TRBV7-8 to TRBJ2-3; TRBD2 is a possible D gene (6 bases). The CDR3 sequence: CASSRDSGDTQYF. CDR3 DNA: TGTGCCAGCTCTCGGGACTCGGGTGATACGCAGTATTTT.